A selection of T cell receptor beta chains follows, all from one sample in a study of T cell responses to AZD1222 COVID-19 vaccine. The method was immunoSEQ multiplex PCR; TCRdb's version includes in-frame clones alone and lacks a portion of them. The sample records some 130,000 clones, roughly 88% being singletons. This sample comprised peripheral blood, obtained 28 days after the second AZD1222 dose. The receptors come from an adult who received the AZD1222 COVID-19 vaccine. Each CDR3 is given with its conserved first and last residue. The D gene is left open where the match is weak. Some rows have no size entry. The others give once, few or many, or a class for an expanded clone.

D,J,size,V,CDR3
-,TRBJ1-5,-,TRBV2,CASSEFGRVRSNQPQHF
-,TRBJ1-3,-,TRBV19,CASSMGDTIYF
-,TRBJ1-6,-,TRBV19,CASSPGAGWVSPLHF
-,TRBJ1-1,-,TRBV9,CASSVGAGTLNTEAFF
-,TRBJ2-1,-,TRBV9,CASSVDGTPYNEQFF
TRBD1,TRBJ1-2,-,TRBV18,CASSPSGGAEGYTF
TRBD1,TRBJ2-7,-,TRBV27,CASSETGGWYEQYF
TRBD1,TRBJ1-1,-,TRBV5-6,CASSLVGGGGEAFF
-,TRBJ2-1,few,TRBV6-4,CASSEGGGSSFGEQFF
-,TRBJ2-4,-,TRBV30,CAWSARPGIQYF
TRBD1,TRBJ2-3,-,TRBV5-1,CASSSGQVTDTQYF
-,TRBJ1-1,-,TRBV30,CAWTDGTEAFF
-,TRBJ1-5,-,TRBV19,CASSIVQGSRGNQPQHF
-,TRBJ1-6,-,TRBV7-8,CASSLVAANSPLHF
-,TRBJ2-7,-,TRBV20-1,CSASLPLAYEQYF
-,TRBJ2-3,-,TRBV18,CASSPLAGSTDTQYF
-,TRBJ2-1,-,TRBV5-6,CASSLMQALNNEQFF
TRBD1,TRBJ1-4,few,TRBV4-2,CASSQDEGTGGEKLFF
-,TRBJ2-5,-,TRBV19,CASSQPGSRETQYF
-,TRBJ1-3,-,TRBV7-8,CASSLVAQGIAGNTIYF
-,TRBJ1-5,-,TRBV10-3,CATNGANQPQHF
TRBD1,TRBJ2-6,-,TRBV7-3,CASTLRQGADGANVLTF
-,TRBJ1-2,-,TRBV7-9,CASSPPGPGLVGNYGYTF
-,TRBJ2-5,-,TRBV28,CASSLLEGLETQYF
-,TRBJ2-5,-,TRBV10-3,CAISEQREGVTQYF
-,TRBJ2-1,-,TRBV9,CASSLLASASYNEQFF
-,TRBJ1-2,-,TRBV15,CATSSRGQDTYYGYTF
-,TRBJ2-5,-,TRBV4-1,CASSQEVTSFGSQYF
-,TRBJ2-7,-,TRBV13,CASSLEGSYEQYF
-,TRBJ2-2,-,TRBV3-1/TRBV3-2,CASSLQGFQTGELFF
-,TRBJ1-2,-,TRBV20-1,CSASGSYGYTF
-,TRBJ1-5,-,TRBV2,CASSVGWGDQPQHF
-,TRBJ2-2,-,TRBV20-1,CSASWRDGELFF
-,TRBJ2-1,-,TRBV7-8,CASSLAQGRRCFF
-,TRBJ1-3,-,TRBV30,CAWSVGGGGNTIYF
TRBD1,TRBJ2-7,-,TRBV27,CASSLLSGQGAYEQYF
TRBD1,TRBJ1-6,few,TRBV3-1/TRBV3-2,CASSRGQGKHNSPLHF